The clone carrying this TCR beta chain occurred many times. Its antigen is as yet unknown. The sample belongs to a study of T-cell reconstitution after alpha-beta-depleted transplantation in children. Notes on the study in general: Reportedly, alpha-beta T cells present about two months post-transplant originated from several hundred expanded clones of graft origin. At the one-year point after transplant, T-cell counts and TCRbeta diversity were found to come mostly from T cells that had been newly produced. In some patients, recipient T cells and intrathymic progenitors surviving conditioning explained high day-60 diversity.

Preparation of the TCRbeta library was carried out with unique molecular identifiers. TCRdb independently ran MiXCR on the PCR reads; one entry per CDR3 protein. The data show 300,000 to 400,000 distinct CDR3 sequences, 15% to 20% seen once. The source was PBMCs, mostly from graft donor cells, collected 360 days after TCRalphabeta/CD19-depleted stem cell transplant. The sequence came from a male patient aged 2-15 years who had a stem cell transplant for acute lymphoblastic leukemia, so the T cells may come from the graft donor.

The CDR3 here is CASSLFWLRDRGYEQYF. Here the CDR3 DNA reads TGTGCCAGCAGTCTATTTTGGCTCCGGGACAGGGGTTACGAGCAGTACTTC. The chain uses TRBV11-2 and TRBJ2-7; 10 bases map to TRBD1. Unmatched junction bases numbered 15, after V lost 6 bases and J lost 4 bases. CDR1 is SGHAT and CDR2 is FQNNGV in the germline V gene. This CDR3 region has 17 residues.